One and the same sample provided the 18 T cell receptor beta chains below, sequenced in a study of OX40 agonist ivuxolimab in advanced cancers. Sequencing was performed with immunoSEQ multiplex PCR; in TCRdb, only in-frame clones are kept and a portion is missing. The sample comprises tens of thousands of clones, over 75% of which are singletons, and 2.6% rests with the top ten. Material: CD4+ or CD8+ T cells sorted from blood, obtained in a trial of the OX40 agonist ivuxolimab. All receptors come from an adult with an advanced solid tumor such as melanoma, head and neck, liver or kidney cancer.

The CDR3 DNA is TGTGCCAGCAGCTTAAGCCAGGGGATCGGCAATGAGCAGTTCTTC. Its protein product is CASSLSQGIGNEQFF. The chain carries TRBV7-3 and TRBJ2-1; D may be TRBD1 (6 bases). Germline V gives CDR1 SGHTA, CDR2 FQGTGA. Trimming left V 1 base short and J 6 bases short, with 13 bases between. The length of the CDR3 is 15 residues.

CDR3 coding DNA: TGTGCCAGCAGTTCTCAGGGACCCACCTACGAGCAGTACTTC. Encoded protein: CASSSQGPTYEQYF. The chain joins TRBV6-1 to TRBJ2-5; either TRBD1 or TRBD2 may fit D (5 bases each). The DNA end is a closer match to TRBJ2-7, so the J assignment may be wrong. CDR3 length equals 14 residues. CDR1 is MNHNS, CDR2 SASEGT, per germline.

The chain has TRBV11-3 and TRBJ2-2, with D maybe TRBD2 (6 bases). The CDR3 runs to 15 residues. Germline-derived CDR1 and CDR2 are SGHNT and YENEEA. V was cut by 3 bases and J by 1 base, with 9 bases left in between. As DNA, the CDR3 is TGTGCCAGCAGCTTCGGGACTGGGAACACCGGGGAGCTGTTTTTT. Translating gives CASSFGTGNTGELFF.

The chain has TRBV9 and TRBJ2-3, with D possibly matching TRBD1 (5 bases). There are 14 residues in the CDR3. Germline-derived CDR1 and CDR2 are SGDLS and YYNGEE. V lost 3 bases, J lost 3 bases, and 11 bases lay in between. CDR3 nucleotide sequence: TGTGCCAGCAGCGCCAGGGTTGGGACAGATACGCAGTATTTT. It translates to CASSARVGTDTQYF.

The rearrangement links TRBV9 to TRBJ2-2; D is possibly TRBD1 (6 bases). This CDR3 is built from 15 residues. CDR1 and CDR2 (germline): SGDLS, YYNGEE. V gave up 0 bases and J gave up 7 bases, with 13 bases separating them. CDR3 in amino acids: CASSVELQQGGELFF. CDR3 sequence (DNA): TGTGCCAGCAGCGTAGAACTCCAACAGGGCGGGGAGCTGTTTTTT.

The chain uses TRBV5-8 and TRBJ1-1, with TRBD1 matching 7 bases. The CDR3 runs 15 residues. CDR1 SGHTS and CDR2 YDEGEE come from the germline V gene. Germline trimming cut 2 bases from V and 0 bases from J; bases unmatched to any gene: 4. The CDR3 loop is CASSLPGQLNTEAFF. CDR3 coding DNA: TGTGCCAGCAGCTTACCGGGACAGCTGAACACTGAAGCTTTCTTT. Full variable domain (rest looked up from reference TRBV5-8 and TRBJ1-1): EAGVTQSPTHLIKTRGQQATLRCSPISGHTSVYWYQQALGLGLQFLLWYDEGEERNRGNFPPRFSGRQFPNYSSELNVNALELEDSALYLCASSLPGQLNTEAFFGQGTRLTVV.

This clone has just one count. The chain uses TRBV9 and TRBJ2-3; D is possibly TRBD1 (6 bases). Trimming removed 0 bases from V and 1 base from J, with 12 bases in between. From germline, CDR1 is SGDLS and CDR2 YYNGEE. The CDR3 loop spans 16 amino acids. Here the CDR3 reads CASSVGLAGGTDTQYF. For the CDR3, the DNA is TGTGCCAGCAGCGTAGGGTTGGCAGGGGGCACAGATACGCAGTATTTT.

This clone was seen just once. The CDR3: CASSLGLTNEKLFF. The DNA for the CDR3 is TGTGCCAGCAGCTTGGGACTAACTAATGAAAAACTGTTTTTT. V gene TRBV7-8 combines with J gene TRBJ1-4, with a possible D match to TRBD1 (5 bases). V gave up 3 bases and J gave up 1 base, with 6 bases separating them. The CDR3 spans 14 residues. The germline gives CDR1 SGHVS, CDR2 FQNEAQ.

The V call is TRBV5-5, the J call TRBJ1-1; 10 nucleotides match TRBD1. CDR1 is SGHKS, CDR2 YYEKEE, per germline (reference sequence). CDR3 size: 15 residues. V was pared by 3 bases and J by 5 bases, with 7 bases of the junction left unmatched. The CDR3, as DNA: TGTGCCAGCAGCTCCGGACAGGGGGAGAATACTGAAGCTTTCTTT. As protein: CASSSGQGENTEAFF.

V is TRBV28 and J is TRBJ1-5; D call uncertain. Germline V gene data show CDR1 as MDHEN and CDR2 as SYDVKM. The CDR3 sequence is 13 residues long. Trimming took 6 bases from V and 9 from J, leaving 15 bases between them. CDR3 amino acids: CASSWREVWPQHF. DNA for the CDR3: TGTGCCAGCAGCTGGAGGGAGGTATGGCCCCAGCATTTT.

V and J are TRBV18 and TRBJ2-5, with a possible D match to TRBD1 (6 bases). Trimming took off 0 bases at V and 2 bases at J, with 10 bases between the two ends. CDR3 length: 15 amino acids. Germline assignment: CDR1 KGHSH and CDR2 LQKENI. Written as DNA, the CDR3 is TGTGCCAGCTCACCACCGGGACACCAACAAGAGACCCAGTACTTC. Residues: CASSPPGHQQETQYF.

CDR3 loop: CASSKERGRYEQYF. CDR3 sequence (DNA): TGTGCCAGTAGCAAGGAGAGGGGGCGGTACGAGCAGTACTTC. The V call is TRBV19, the J call TRBJ2-7; TRBD1 matches 7 bases. Per germline, CDR1 LNHDA and CDR2 SQIVND (reference sequence). This CDR3 has 14 residues. V lost 6 bases to trimming and J lost 4 bases; unmatched junction nucleotides: 9.

The CDR3 sequence is CASSVVSEQYF. The CDR3, as DNA: TGTGCCAGCTCAGTTGTCTCCGAGCAGTACTTC. J is TRBJ2-7 and V is TRBV28; D is unresolved. Germline lookup yields CDR1 MDHEN and CDR2 SYDVKM. V dropped 8 bases and J dropped 6 bases, with 11 bases sitting between them. There are 11 residues in the CDR3. Filled out from reference TRBV28 and TRBJ2-7, the complete variable domain reads DVKVTQSSRYLVKRTGEKVFLECVQDMDHENMFWYRQDPGLGLRLIYFSYDVKMKEKGDIPEGYSVSREKKERFSLILESASTNQTSMYLCASSVVSEQYFGPGTRLTVT.

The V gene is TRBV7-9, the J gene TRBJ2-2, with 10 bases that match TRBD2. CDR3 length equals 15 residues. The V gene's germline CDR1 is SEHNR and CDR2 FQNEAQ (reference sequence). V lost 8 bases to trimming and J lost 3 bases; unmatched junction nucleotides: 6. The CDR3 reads CASASGRVDTGELFF. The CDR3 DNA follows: TGTGCCAGCGCGAGCGGGAGGGTTGACACCGGGGAGCTGTTTTTT.

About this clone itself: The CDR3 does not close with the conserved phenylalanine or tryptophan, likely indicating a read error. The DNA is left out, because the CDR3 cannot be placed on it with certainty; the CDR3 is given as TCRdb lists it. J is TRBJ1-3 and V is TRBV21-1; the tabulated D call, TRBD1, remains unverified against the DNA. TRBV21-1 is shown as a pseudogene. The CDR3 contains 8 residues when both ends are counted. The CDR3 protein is CAGGQGLI.

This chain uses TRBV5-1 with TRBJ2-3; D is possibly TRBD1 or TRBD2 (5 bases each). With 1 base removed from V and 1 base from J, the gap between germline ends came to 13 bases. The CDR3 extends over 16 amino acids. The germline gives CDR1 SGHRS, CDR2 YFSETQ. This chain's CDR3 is CASSLNGDPRTDTQYF. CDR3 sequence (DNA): TGCGCCAGCAGCTTGAACGGGGACCCCCGCACAGATACGCAGTATTTT.

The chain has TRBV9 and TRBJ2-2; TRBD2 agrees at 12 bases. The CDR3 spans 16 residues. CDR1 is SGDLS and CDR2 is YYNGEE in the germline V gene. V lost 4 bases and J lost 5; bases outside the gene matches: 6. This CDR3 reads CASSPPGLAGTGELFF. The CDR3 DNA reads TGTGCCAGCAGCCCGCCAGGACTAGCGGGAACCGGGGAGCTGTTTTTT. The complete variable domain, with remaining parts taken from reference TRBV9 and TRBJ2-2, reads DSGVTQTPKHLITATGQRVTLRCSPRSGDLSVYWYQQSLDQGLQFLIQYYNGEERAKGNILERFSAQQFPDLHSELNLSSLELGDSALYFCASSPPGLAGTGELFFGEGSRLTVL.

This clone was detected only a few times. The CDR3 spells CASSYAQGDGYTF. CDR3 DNA: TGTGCCAGCAGTTACGCACAGGGGGACGGCTACACCTTC. The rearrangement uses TRBV6-5 and TRBJ1-2, with 8 bases that match TRBD1. The J segment lost 8 bases and the V segment lost 2 bases, leaving 4 bases of the junction unmatched. The CDR3 extends over 13 amino acids. CDR1 and CDR2 from the germline V gene are MNHEY and SVGAGI.